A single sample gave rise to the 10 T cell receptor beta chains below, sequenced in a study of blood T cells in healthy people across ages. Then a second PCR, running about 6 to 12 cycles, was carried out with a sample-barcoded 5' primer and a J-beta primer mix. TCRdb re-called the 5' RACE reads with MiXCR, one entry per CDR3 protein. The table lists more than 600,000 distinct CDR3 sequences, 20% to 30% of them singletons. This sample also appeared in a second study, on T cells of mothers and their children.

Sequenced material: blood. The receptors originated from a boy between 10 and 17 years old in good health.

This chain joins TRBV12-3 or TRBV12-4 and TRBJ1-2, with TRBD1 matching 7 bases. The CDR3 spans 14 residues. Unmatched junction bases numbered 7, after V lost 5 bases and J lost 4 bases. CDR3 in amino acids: CASSTGTARYGYTF. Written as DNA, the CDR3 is TGTGCCAGCAGTACAGGGACAGCCCGCTATGGCTACACCTTC.

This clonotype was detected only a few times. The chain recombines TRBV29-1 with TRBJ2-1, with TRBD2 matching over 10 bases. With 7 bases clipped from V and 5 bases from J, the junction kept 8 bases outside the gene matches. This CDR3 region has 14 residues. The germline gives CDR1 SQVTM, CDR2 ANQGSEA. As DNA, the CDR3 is TGCAGCGCCCAGTTAGCGGGGGGACACAATGAGCAGTTCTTC. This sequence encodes CSAQLAGGHNEQFF.

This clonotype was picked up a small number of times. The CDR3 DNA sequence: TGTGCCATCAGTGGGCAGCTCTACAATGAGCAGTTCTTC. Translating gives CAISGQLYNEQFF. The V gene is TRBV10-3, the J gene TRBJ2-5, with D uncertain. The DNA end is more similar to TRBJ2-1, so the J call may be wrong. This CDR3 comprises 13 residues. CDR1 is ENHRY, CDR2 SYGVKD, per germline.

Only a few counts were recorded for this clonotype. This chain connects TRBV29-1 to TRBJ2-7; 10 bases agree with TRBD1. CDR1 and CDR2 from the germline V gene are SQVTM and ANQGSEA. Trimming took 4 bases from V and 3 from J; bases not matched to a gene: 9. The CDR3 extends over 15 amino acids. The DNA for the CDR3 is TGCAGCGTTGCCCCTCACCGGGACAGGGGCTACGAGCAGTACTTC. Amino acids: CSVAPHRDRGYEQYF.

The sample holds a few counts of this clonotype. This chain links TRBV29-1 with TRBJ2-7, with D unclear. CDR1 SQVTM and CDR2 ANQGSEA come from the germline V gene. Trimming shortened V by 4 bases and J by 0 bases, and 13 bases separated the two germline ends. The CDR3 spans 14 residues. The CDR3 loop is CSVVRSRNSYEQYF. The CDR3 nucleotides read TGCAGCGTTGTGAGGTCGAGGAACTCCTACGAGCAGTACTTC.

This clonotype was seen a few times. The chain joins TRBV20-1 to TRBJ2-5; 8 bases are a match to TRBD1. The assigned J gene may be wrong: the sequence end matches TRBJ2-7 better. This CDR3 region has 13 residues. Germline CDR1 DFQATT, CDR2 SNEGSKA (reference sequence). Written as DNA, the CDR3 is TGCAGTGCTGGACAGGGAATCTCCTACGAGCAGTACTTC. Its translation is CSAGQGISYEQYF.

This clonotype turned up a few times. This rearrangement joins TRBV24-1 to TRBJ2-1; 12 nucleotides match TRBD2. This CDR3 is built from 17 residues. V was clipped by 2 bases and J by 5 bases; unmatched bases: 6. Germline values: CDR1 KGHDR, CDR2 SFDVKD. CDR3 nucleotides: TGTGCCACCAGTGATTGGACGACTAGCGGGGGAAACAATGAGCAGTTCTTC. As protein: CATSDWTTSGGNNEQFF.

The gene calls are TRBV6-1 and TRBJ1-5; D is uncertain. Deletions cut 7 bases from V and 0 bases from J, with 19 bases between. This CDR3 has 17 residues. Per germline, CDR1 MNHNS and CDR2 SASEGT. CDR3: CASTEYPWVYSNQPQHF. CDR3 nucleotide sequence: TGTGCCAGCACGGAGTATCCTTGGGTTTATAGCAATCAGCCCCAGCATTTT.

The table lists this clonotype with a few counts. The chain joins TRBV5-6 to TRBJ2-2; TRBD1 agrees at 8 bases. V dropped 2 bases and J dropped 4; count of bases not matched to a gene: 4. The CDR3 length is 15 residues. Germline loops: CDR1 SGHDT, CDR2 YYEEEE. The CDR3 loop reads CASSFVTGATGELFF. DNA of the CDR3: TGTGCCAGCAGCTTCGTGACAGGGGCCACCGGGGAGCTGTTTTTT.

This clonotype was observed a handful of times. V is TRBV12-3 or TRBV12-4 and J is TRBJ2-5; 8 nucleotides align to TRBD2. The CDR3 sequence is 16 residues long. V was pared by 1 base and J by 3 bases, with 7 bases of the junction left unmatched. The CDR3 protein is CASSLESSGRKETQYF. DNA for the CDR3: TGTGCCAGCAGTTTAGAGTCTAGCGGGCGGAAAGAGACCCAGTACTTC.